The next 4 T cell receptor beta chains were all read from a single sample in a study of prognosis after radiotherapy for stage I lung cancer. Multiplex PCR, run in two rounds, amplified TCR beta CDR3 from genomic DNA. During first-round PCR, primers specific to each TRBV and TRBJ gene were used. TCRdb independently ran MiXCR on the multiplex PCR reads; one entry per CDR3 protein. The table shows approximately 30,000 distinct CDR3 sequences, with approximately 30% occurring only once. The material was PBMCs, obtained before or after stereotactic body radiation therapy (not recorded which). The receptors originated from a donor aged 50 or older with non-small cell lung cancer.

This clonotype was counted only a few times. The genes are TRBV15 and TRBJ1-4, with 10 bases that match TRBD1. Germline CDR1 LNHNV, CDR2 YYDKDF (reference sequence). CDR3 length: 16 amino acids. The junction had 7 bases not matched to a gene; V was cut back by 2 bases and J by 7 bases. The CDR3: CATSRSMGTGVEKLFF. CDR3 nucleotides: TGTGCCACCAGCAGAAGTATGGGGACAGGGGTTGAAAAACTGTTTTTT.

The chain recombines TRBV7-8 with TRBJ2-1; TRBD2 agrees at 9 bases. This CDR3 region has 15 residues. Germline CDR1 SGHVS, CDR2 FQNEAQ. J was trimmed by 6 bases and V by 3 bases; bases with no gene match: 6. The CDR3 region has the DNA TGTGCCAGCAGCTTGGGACTAGCTGTTATCAATGAGCAGTTCTTC. Translation: CASSLGLAVINEQFF.

This clonotype was seen many times. V gene TRBV27 combines with J gene TRBJ2-1; 10 nucleotides align to TRBD2. The CDR3 is 16 residues long. Per germline, CDR1 MNHEY and CDR2 SMNVEV (reference sequence). V lost 4 bases to trimming and J lost 9 bases; unmatched junction nucleotides: 12. The CDR3 nucleotides are TGTGCCAGCAGTTCCCTGGGGCTAGCGGGAGTGAGTGAGCAGTTCTTC. It is translated as CASSSLGLAGVSEQFF.

This clonotype was seen ten or more times. The J gene is TRBJ2-3, the V gene TRBV5-1, with D possibly TRBD2 on 6 matching bases. With 3 bases removed from V and 2 bases from J, the gap between germline ends came to 16 bases. CDR3 length equals 16 residues. Germline V gene data show CDR1 as SGHRS and CDR2 as YFSETQ. The CDR3: CASSWTSGLTTDTQYF. The CDR3 DNA reads as TGCGCCAGCAGCTGGACCAGCGGGCTTACCACAGATACGCAGTATTTT.